This TCR beta chain emerged from a study of T-cell reconstitution after alpha-beta-depleted transplantation in children. Study results and limitations: Some patients owed their high day-60 TCRbeta diversity to surviving recipient T cells and thymic progenitors. Roughly two months post-transplant, alpha-beta T cells reportedly originated from several hundred graft clones that had expanded. One year post-transplant, T-cell counts and diversity were largely derived from T cells produced anew.

As it was prepared, the TCRbeta library received unique molecular identifiers. TCRdb passed the PCR reads through MiXCR, listing each CDR3 protein once. The data contain over 7,500 distinct CDR3 sequences, roughly 12% of them singletons. In its sample, this clonotype was seen many times. What it binds is unknown. CDR3 length equals 11 residues. Trimming cost V 8 bases and J 6 bases, with 11 bases left between them. Germline loops: CDR1 SGHRS, CDR2 YFSETQ. The source is a patient younger than 10 who had a stem cell transplant for inherited bone marrow failure, so the T cells may come from the graft donor. This chain joins TRBV5-1 and TRBJ2-5; D remains ambiguous. Sequenced here: PBMCs, mostly from graft donor cells, sampled 60 days after TCRalphabeta/CD19-depleted stem cell transplant. CDR3 in amino acids: CASGLSKTQYF. CDR3 coding DNA: TGCGCCAGTGGATTGTCGAAGACCCAGTACTTC.